This is a list of T cell receptor beta chains from one sample in a study of CD8 T cells in Susac syndrome. TCRdb re-called the immunoSEQ multiplex PCR reads with MiXCR, one entry per CDR3 protein. The table shows nearly 200,000 distinct CDR3 sequences, with roughly 95% occurring only once. Sequencing input: CD4+ T cells from PBMCs. The receptors shown here come from a human donor with multiple sclerosis. CDR3s include the opening cysteine and the closing phenylalanine or tryptophan. The order of the fields is clone size, V gene, J gene, D gene, CDR3 protein, CDR3 DNA. A D gene is named only where the DNA matches it firmly. Rows may omit the clone size; those that give it use once, few, many or a size class.

>.|TRBV25-1|TRBJ2-5|.
CASSELTSIETQYF
TGTGCCAGCAGTGAACTTACGTCAATAGAGACCCAGTACTTC
>.|TRBV28|TRBJ1-2|TRBD1
CASGYRGRGYTF
TGTGCCAGCGGATACAGGGGTCGTGGCTACACCTTC
>.|TRBV6-2/TRBV6-3|TRBJ2-7|.
CASSYGGVSYEQYF
TGTGCCAGCAGTTACGGCGGGGTCTCCTACGAGCAGTACTTC
>.|TRBV12-5|TRBJ1-6|.
CASGPGTASSPLHF
TGTGCTAGTGGTCCGGGGACCGCGAGCTCACCCCTCCACTTT
>.|TRBV6-1|TRBJ2-7|TRBD2
CASSAHPGLAGGTGNEQYF
TGTGCCAGCAGTGCCCATCCGGGACTAGCGGGAGGAACGGGGAACGAGCAGTACTTC
>.|TRBV20-1|TRBJ2-4|.
CSATLRLAKNIQYF
TGCAGTGCTACCCTTCGTTTAGCCAAAAACATTCAGTACTTC
>once|TRBV20-1|TRBJ2-3|TRBD1
CSASRDSSTDTQYF
TGCAGTGCTAGCCGGGACAGTAGCACAGATACGCAGTATTTT
>.|TRBV14|TRBJ1-1|.
CASSLYSTRMTFEAFF
TGTGCCAGCAGCCTATACTCTACACGGATGACTTTTGAAGCTTTCTTT
>.|TRBV6-2/TRBV6-3|TRBJ1-5|.
CASSWQLSNQPQHF
TGTGCCAGCAGTTGGCAACTTAGCAATCAGCCCCAGCATTTT
>.|TRBV9|TRBJ1-4|TRBD1
CASSPGTVEEKLFF
TGTGCCAGCAGCCCCGGGACAGTGGAAGAAAAACTGTTTTTT
>.|TRBV30|TRBJ1-2|.
CAWGVKANYGYTF
TGTGCCTGGGGCGTTAAAGCTAACTATGGCTACACCTTC
>.|TRBV24-1|TRBJ1-1|.
CTTREEAFF
TGTACCACCAGGGAGGAAGCTTTCTTT
>.|TRBV14|TRBJ1-2|TRBD1
CASSLGRQGVGYTF
TGTGCCAGCAGCCTTGGTCGACAGGGCGTCGGCTACACCTTC
>.|TRBV12-3/TRBV12-4|TRBJ1-2|.
CASSSHKSRSYGYTF
TGTGCCAGCAGTTCCCACAAGTCCAGGAGCTATGGCTACACCTTC
>once|TRBV12-5|TRBJ1-5|TRBD1
CASGLVRGGSRAGNQPQHF
TGTGCTAGTGGTTTGGTTAGAGGGGGCTCTCGTGCTGGCAATCAGCCCCAGCATTTT
>.|TRBV9|TRBJ2-5|TRBD1
CASSSGTGPYGETQYF
TGTGCCAGTTCTTCCGGGACAGGGCCCTATGGGGAGACCCAGTACTTC
>.|TRBV29-1|TRBJ2-2|.
CSVGQTNTGELFF
TGCAGCGTTGGACAGACGAACACCGGGGAGCTGTTTTTT
>.|TRBV20-1|TRBJ2-7|TRBD1
CSAFSGTGPYEQYF
TGCAGTGCTTTCTCCGGGACAGGGCCCTACGAGCAGTACTTC
>.|TRBV20-1|TRBJ2-7|.
CSARDFGSSYEQYF
TGCAGTGCTAGAGATTTCGGGAGCTCCTACGAGCAGTACTTC
>.|TRBV12-3/TRBV12-4|TRBJ2-5|.
CASRTDLSETQYF
TGTGCCAGCAGAACCGACTTATCCGAGACCCAGTACTTC
>.|TRBV20-1|TRBJ2-1|TRBD2
CSASNVAGVYNEQFF
TGCAGTGCTAGTAATGTAGCGGGCGTCTACAATGAGCAGTTCTTC
>.|TRBV30|TRBJ1-1|.
CAWSVLGGWNTEAFF
TGTGCCTGGAGTGTATTAGGGGGTTGGAACACTGAAGCTTTCTTT
>.|TRBV6-6|TRBJ1-1|.
CASSSPQGRTEAFF
TGTGCCAGCAGTTCCCCTCAGGGGAGGACTGAAGCTTTCTTT
>.|TRBV12-3/TRBV12-4|TRBJ2-4|.
CASLPDDSKNIQYF
TGTGCCAGCCTCCCAGATGACTCCAAAAACATTCAGTACTTC
>.|TRBV12-3/TRBV12-4|TRBJ2-3|.
CASRRVATDTQYF
TGTGCCAGCAGACGAGTAGCAACAGATACGCAGTATTTT
>.|TRBV6-6|TRBJ2-1|.
CASGPSHNEQFF
TGTGCCAGCGGACCGAGCCACAATGAGCAGTTCTTC
>.|TRBV19|TRBJ1-2|.
CASSSLSNYGYTF
TGTGCCAGTAGTAGTCTGTCTAACTATGGCTACACCTTC
>.|TRBV12-3/TRBV12-4|TRBJ2-7|.
CASSLSGDHYEQYF
TGTGCCAGCAGTTTGTCGGGGGACCATTACGAGCAGTACTTC
>once|TRBV29-1|TRBJ2-2|TRBD1
CSVRTGGVGGGELFF
TGCAGTGTCCGGACAGGGGGCGTCGGCGGCGGGGAGCTGTTTTTT
>.|TRBV29-1|TRBJ1-2|TRBD1
CSVATTGLGYGYTF
TGCAGCGTTGCCACGACAGGGCTCGGCTATGGCTACACCTTC
>.|TRBV30|TRBJ1-5|.
CAWGPGSNQPQHF
TGTGCCTGGGGACCAGGGAGCAATCAGCCCCAGCATTTT
>.|TRBV5-6|TRBJ2-1|.
CASSLPGLVNEQFF
TGTGCCAGCAGTCTTCCGGGGCTAGTCAATGAGCAGTTCTTC
>.|TRBV21-1|TRBJ2-1|.
CASRTPGDNEQFF
TGTGCCAGCAGAACCCCGGGGGACAATGAGCAGTTCTTC
>.|TRBV5-1|TRBJ2-3|.
CASSLRDRFTDTQYF
TGCGCCAGCAGCTTGAGAGACAGATTCACAGATACGCAGTATTTT
>.|TRBV24-1|TRBJ2-2|TRBD1
CATSDPNAGGGELFF
TGTGCCACCAGTGATCCCAACGCAGGGGGCGGGGAGCTGTTTTTT
>.|TRBV5-1|TRBJ1-1|.
CASSRQEAIDRAFF
TGCGCCAGCAGCCGACAGGAAGCGATAGACAGAGCTTTCTTT
>few|TRBV7-8|TRBJ2-5|.
CASSFAGAETQYF
TGTGCCAGCAGCTTTGCAGGGGCAGAGACCCAGTACTTC
>.|TRBV4-1|TRBJ1-4|.
CASSQGAQGIYEKLFF
TGCGCCAGCAGCCAGGGGGCCCAGGGGATCTATGAAAAACTGTTTTTT
>.|TRBV6-2/TRBV6-3|TRBJ2-5|.
CGTGVRETQYF
TGTGGCACGGGGGTTCGGGAGACCCAGTACTTC
>.|TRBV2|TRBJ1-1|.
CASSREGEDTEAFF
TGTGCCAGCAGTCGGGAGGGGGAGGACACTGAAGCTTTCTTT
>.|TRBV19|TRBJ1-1|.
CASKVIRKGLNTEAFF
TGTGCCAGTAAGGTTATCAGGAAGGGTTTGAACACTGAAGCTTTCTTT
>.|TRBV7-8|TRBJ1-1|.
CASSSSRLRGAEAFF
TGTGCCAGCAGCTCTTCCAGGCTTCGGGGTGCTGAAGCTTTCTTT
>.|TRBV5-1|TRBJ2-1|.
CASMAGYEYNEQFF
TGCGCCAGCATGGCGGGGTACGAGTACAATGAGCAGTTCTTC
>.|TRBV29-1|TRBJ2-3|.
CSVEGGRLSVISDTQYF
TGCAGCGTTGAAGGGGGCCGACTCAGCGTTATCTCAGATACGCAGTATTTT
>few|TRBV9|TRBJ1-2|.
CASSALLANYGYTF
TGTGCCAGCAGCGCCCTCCTAGCTAACTATGGCTACACCTTC
>.|TRBV4-1|TRBJ2-3|.
CASSQDGRSTDTQYF
TGCGCCAGCAGCCAAGACGGCAGGAGCACAGATACGCAGTATTTT
>.|TRBV9|TRBJ1-2|.
CASSPRREVPYGYTF
TGTGCCAGCAGCCCGCGAAGGGAGGTCCCGTATGGCTACACCTTC
>.|TRBV2|TRBJ1-5|.
CASSDTGNQPQHF
TGTGCCAGCAGTGACACGGGCAATCAGCCCCAGCATTTT
>.|TRBV7-8|TRBJ2-1|.
CASSSNLVQVRQFF
TGTGCCAGCAGCTCCAATCTAGTACAGGTCCGGCAGTTCTTC
>.|TRBV9|TRBJ2-3|TRBD2
CASSRRSGGDTDTQYF
TGTGCCAGCAGCCGCAGGAGCGGGGGAGACACAGATACGCAGTATTTT
>.|TRBV29-1|TRBJ2-5|TRBD1
CSVDRGQQETQYF
TGCAGCGTAGACCGGGGACAGCAAGAGACCCAGTACTTC
>.|TRBV29-1|TRBJ2-3|.
CSARRGVGTDTQYF
TGCAGCGCAAGAAGGGGGGTGGGGACAGATACGCAGTATTTT
>.|TRBV18|TRBJ2-7|.
CASSPPQVPYEQYF
TGTGCCAGCTCACCACCGCAGGTGCCCTACGAGCAGTACTTC
>.|TRBV5-1|TRBJ2-5|.
CASSKTVEETQYF
TGCGCCAGCAGCAAGACAGTTGAGGAGACCCAGTACTTC